This TCR beta chain was recorded in a study of control samples from healthy donors and cancer patients. Data came from immunoSEQ multiplex PCR; TCRdb stores just in-frame clones and leaves some out. The sample has just under 65,000 clones; approximately 85% are singletons. The germline CDR1 and CDR2 sequences are KGHDR and SFDVKD. The V and J ends lost 9 bases and 5 bases respectively, with 16 bases between them. This CDR3 comprises 14 residues. The gene calls are TRBV24-1 and TRBJ2-1, with a possible D match to TRBD2 (5 bases). What was sequenced was blood. This clonotype was obtained from a man in his forties or fifties in good health. CDR3 coding DNA: TGTGCCACCTCCCGTGAGGGCGGCCACAATGAGCAGTTCTTC. Translated: CATSREGGHNEQFF.